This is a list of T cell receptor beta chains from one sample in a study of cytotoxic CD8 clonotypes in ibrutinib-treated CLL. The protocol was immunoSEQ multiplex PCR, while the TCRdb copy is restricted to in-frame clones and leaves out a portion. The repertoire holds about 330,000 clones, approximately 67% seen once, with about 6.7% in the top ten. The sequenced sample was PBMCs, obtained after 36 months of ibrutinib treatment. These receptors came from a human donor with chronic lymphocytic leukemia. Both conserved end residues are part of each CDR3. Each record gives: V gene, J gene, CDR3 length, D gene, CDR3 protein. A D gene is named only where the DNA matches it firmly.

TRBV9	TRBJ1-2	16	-	CASSVGVWEGPYGYTF
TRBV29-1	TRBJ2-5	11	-	CSVTVRETQYF
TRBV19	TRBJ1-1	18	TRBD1	CASSIWFGGGGAVTEAFF
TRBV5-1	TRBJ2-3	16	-	CASSFQGYPSTDTQYF
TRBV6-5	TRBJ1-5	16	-	CASSYLWQVGNQPQHF
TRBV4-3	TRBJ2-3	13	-	CASSQVGALTQYF
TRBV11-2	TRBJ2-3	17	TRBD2	CASSLTSGAYSTDTQYF
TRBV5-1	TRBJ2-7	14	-	CASSLGQDYYEQYF
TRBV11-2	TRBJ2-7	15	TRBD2	CASSPIGTSGTEQYF
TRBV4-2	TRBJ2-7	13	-	CASSQDLGDEQYF
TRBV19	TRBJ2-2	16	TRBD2	CASSIRLAGYTGELFF
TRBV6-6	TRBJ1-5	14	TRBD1	CASSSTGGVQPQHF
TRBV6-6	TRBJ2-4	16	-	CASSHREGASKNIQYF
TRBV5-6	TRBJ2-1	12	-	CASSLATPPQFF
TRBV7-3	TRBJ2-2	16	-	CASSVTGGLPSGELFF
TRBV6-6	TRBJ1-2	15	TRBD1	CASSYSKQGAGGYTF
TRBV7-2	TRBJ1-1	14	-	CASSLASMNTEAFF
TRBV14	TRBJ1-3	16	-	CASSQDEVEEGNTIYF
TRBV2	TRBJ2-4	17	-	CASSDLMAALAKNIQYF
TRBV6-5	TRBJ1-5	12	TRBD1	CASRTGGQPQHF
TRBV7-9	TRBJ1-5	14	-	CASSLGGPQGPQHF
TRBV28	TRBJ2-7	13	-	CASIGPYNYEQYF
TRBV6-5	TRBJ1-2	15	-	CASSYSPGAGYGYTF
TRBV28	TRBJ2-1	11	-	CASSPQREQFF
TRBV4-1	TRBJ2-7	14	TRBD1	CASSQEGTVYEQYF
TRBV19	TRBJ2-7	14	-	CASSIFGRTYEQYF
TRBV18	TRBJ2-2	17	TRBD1	CASSPMGQGANTGELFF
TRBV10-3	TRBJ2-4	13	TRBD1	CAISQGQGNIQYF
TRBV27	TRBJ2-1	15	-	CASSLDGASYNEQFF
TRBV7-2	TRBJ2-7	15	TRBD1	CASSLAVDRGHEQYF
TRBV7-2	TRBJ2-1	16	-	CASSLEGTTTRGEQFF
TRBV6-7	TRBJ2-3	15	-	CASSYSPANTDTQYF
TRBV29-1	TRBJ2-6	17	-	CSVLGSQGAAGANVLTF
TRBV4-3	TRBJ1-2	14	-	CASSQDGGPYGYTF
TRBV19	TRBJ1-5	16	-	CASSIDPQGLNQPQHF
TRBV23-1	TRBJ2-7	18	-	CASSQFVPAGSSPYEQYF
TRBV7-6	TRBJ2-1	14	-	CASSHFKGAREQFF
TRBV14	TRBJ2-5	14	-	CASSQGTGHETQYF
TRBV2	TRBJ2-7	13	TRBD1	CASGTGSNYEQYF
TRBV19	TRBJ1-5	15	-	CASSIAGGENQPQHF
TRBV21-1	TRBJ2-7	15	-	CASTERGTGVYEQYF
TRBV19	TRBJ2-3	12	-	CASSIDRLTQYF
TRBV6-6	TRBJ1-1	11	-	CASVVGAEAFF
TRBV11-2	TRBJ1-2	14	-	CASSLQGLVTGYTF
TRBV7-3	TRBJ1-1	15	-	CASSLTGAGNTEAFF
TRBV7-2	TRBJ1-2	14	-	CASSLDGSSYGYTF
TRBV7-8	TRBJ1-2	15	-	CASSLANRANYGYTF
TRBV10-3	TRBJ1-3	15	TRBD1	CAISDAGTGGNTIYF
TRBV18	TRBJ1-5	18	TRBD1	CASSPVWGQGGSNQPQHF
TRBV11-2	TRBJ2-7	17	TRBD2	CASSLEGGPYPLDEQYF
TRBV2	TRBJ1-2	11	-	CASELLGGYTF
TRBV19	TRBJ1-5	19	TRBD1	CASSLVGQGGFGSNQPQHF
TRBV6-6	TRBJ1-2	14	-	CASSLQWGDYGYTF
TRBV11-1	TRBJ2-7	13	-	CASSLRQSGEQYF